Detailed here is one T cell receptor (beta chain). It lacks a known antigen. No base qualities exist here, and no much larger clone lies one base off it. The sample originates from a study of T cell clonotyping in hematopoietic cell transplantation (dated by TCRdb to the early 2020s). Notes on the research overall: The study collected 135 blood samples from 35 consecutive transplant recipients and their related donors. Recruitment of patients ran from late 2015 to early 2017, and follow-up continued until late 2020 or until death. General findings and caveats noted by the study authors: A decrease in recipient TCR diversity was observed after transplant, and a progressive increase in pathologically expanded clonotypes was seen from day 30 to day 180. Overlap with donor repertoires was found for only a small fraction of recipient repertoires, with over 95% found to appear de novo at the given depth. The sample size was limited, and CD4 and CD8 repertoire contributions could not be separated because cells were not sorted. Inverse Simpson Index values from donors and from recipients before transplant predicted broader TCR repertoire diversity after transplant.

With the immunoSEQ assay, which is a bias-controlled multiplex PCR relying on V- and J-specific primers, TCR beta CDR3 regions were amplified from genomic DNA. In a second PCR step, a proprietary barcode and Illumina adapter sequences were attached to the CDR3 amplicons. An Illumina MiSeq instrument was used for sequencing of the CDR3 libraries. Turning to the authors' computational methods: immunoSEQ Analyzer 3.0 was used for export and quality control, with R Bioconductor and Immunarch used for downstream analyses. Only productive rearrangements in the normalized downsampled data set went into calculating the repertoire metrics. In the normalized cohort, clonotypes with more than 5 templates were defined as pathologically expanded. Repertoire diversity was measured with the Inverse Simpson Index. CMV-specificity analyses were carried out on the non-normalized data set to capture all clonotypes. In its TCRdb copy, this immuneACCESS table keeps in-frame sequences only and misses some clones. Where compared with another copy, unresolved V genes explain less than half of these, and the others have no known cause. The D gene and trimming were derived from the DNA, and the V and J assignments and clone size from that table. The sample table shows 15,000 or so clones, and 60% to 75% are seen once. Roughly a tenth of the sample is in the top ten clones.

The germline V gene yields MNHEY for CDR1 and SVGAGI for CDR2. Trimming removed 5 bases from V and 8 bases from J, leaving 15 bases between the germline ends. Its CDR3 holds 13 amino acids, cysteine through phenylalanine. Only the CDR3 DNA stays, 39 bases, in frame from base 1. For TCR beta sequencing, blood samples came from the related transplant donors. Using Nuclei Lysis Solution, genomic DNA was extracted from unfractionated peripheral blood mononuclear cells that were either fresh or cryopreserved. The origin of this receptor is a woman in her sixties or seventies in good health. Some clones in this sample may be carry-over from other donors' samples. Recombination connected TRBV6-5 to TRBJ1-2, with a tentative D gene TRBD1 over 5 matching bases. Input material: peripheral blood mononuclear cells. The CDR3 protein is CASSKDSIQGYTF. The sequenced DNA: TGTGCCAGCAGTAAAGACAGTATTCAGGGCTACACCTTC.